A selection of T cell receptor beta chains follows, all from one sample in a study of CD8 T cells in Susac syndrome. A single record per CDR3 protein comes from TCRdb applying MiXCR to the immunoSEQ multiplex PCR reads. Of around 200,000 distinct CDR3 sequences listed, roughly 94% are singletons. Sample: CD4+ T cells from PBMCs. The receptor set was obtained from a human donor with multiple sclerosis. Each CDR3 is given with its conserved first and last residue. D genes are given only for firm matches. Only some rows state a clone size, as once, few, many or a class for expanded clones.

abundance	v_gene	d_gene	len	j_gene	CDR3nt	CDR3aa
NA	TRBV7-3	NA	14	TRBJ2-5	TGTGCCAGCAGCCCCACCGGAGGGGTGGAGACCCAGTACTTC	CASSPTGGVETQYF
NA	TRBV27	NA	13	TRBJ1-1	TGTGCCAGCAGTTTAAGAGGGGGGTCTGAAGCTTTCTTT	CASSLRGGSEAFF
NA	TRBV7-3	NA	14	TRBJ2-6	TGTGCCAGCACTCCACCCTCTGGGGCCAACGTCCTGACTTTC	CASTPPSGANVLTF
NA	TRBV30	TRBD1	14	TRBJ2-5	TGTGCCTGGAGTGTCGGGACAGGGACGGAGACCCAGTACTTC	CAWSVGTGTETQYF
NA	TRBV20-1	NA	12	TRBJ1-2	TGCAGTGCCAGCAAGGGCGGCTATGGCTACACCTTC	CSASKGGYGYTF
NA	TRBV7-9	NA	13	TRBJ1-4	TGTGCCAGCAGCCCCAGGCACCCCGGGGTACTGTTTTTT	CASSPRHPGVLFF
NA	TRBV30	NA	14	TRBJ2-3	TGTGCCTGGAGTGTAGGTTCTAGCACAGATACGCAGTATTTT	CAWSVGSSTDTQYF
NA	TRBV7-3	NA	14	TRBJ2-3	TGTGCCAGCAGCTTAAGCAGGGCCGGAGATACGCAGTATTTT	CASSLSRAGDTQYF
NA	TRBV27	NA	12	TRBJ1-1	TGTGCCAGCAGTACGGGCCCCAGAGCAGCTTTCTTT	CASSTGPRAAFF
NA	TRBV20-1	TRBD2	14	TRBJ2-1	TGCAGTGCTCCTAGCGGGGGCCTCTACAATGAGCAGTTCTTC	CSAPSGGLYNEQFF
NA	TRBV6-1	NA	16	TRBJ2-3	TGTGCCAGCACCCCGGGGGCCGTTCGAAGCACAGATACGCAGTATTTT	CASTPGAVRSTDTQYF
NA	TRBV5-1	NA	14	TRBJ1-5	TGCGCCAGCAGCGGAGGAGGCCCGAATCAGCCCCAGCATTTT	CASSGGGPNQPQHF
once	TRBV12-3/TRBV12-4	NA	13	TRBJ1-5	TGTGCCAGCAGTTCAGAGGGGAGCCAGCCCCAGCATTTT	CASSSEGSQPQHF
NA	TRBV15	TRBD1	15	TRBJ1-6	TGTGCCACCAGCAGGGACAGGGAGTTTTCTTCACCCCTCCACTTT	CATSRDREFSSPLHF
NA	TRBV4-2	TRBD2	16	TRBJ2-5	TGTGCCAGCAGCCTGACTAGCGGGGTGTACCAAGAGACCCAGTACTTC	CASSLTSGVYQETQYF